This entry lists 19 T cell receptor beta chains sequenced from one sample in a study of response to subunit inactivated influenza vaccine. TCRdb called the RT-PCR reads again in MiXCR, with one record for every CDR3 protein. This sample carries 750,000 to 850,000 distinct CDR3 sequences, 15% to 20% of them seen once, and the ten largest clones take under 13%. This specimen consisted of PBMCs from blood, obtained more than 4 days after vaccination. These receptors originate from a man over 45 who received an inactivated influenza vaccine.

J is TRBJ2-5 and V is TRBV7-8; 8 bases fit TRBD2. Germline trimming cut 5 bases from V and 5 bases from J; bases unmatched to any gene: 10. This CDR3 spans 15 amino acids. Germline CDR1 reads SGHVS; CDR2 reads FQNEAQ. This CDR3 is CASSPREEFAETQYF. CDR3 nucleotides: TGTGCCAGCAGCCCGCGGGAGGAATTTGCGGAGACCCAGTACTTC. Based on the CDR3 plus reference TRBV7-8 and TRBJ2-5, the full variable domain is GAGVSQSPRYKVAKRGQDVALRCDPISGHVSLFWYQQALGQGPEFLTYFQNEAQLDKSGLPSDRFFAERPEGSVSTLKIQRTQQEDSAVYLCASSPREEFAETQYFGPGTRLLVL.

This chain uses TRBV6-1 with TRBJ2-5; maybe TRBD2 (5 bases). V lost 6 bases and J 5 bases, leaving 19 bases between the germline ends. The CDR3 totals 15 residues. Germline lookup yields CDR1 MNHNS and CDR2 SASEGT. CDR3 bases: TGTGCCAGCAGGCCCGGGGTTGCAGCGTGGGAGACCCAGTACTTC. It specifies CASRPGVAAWETQYF.

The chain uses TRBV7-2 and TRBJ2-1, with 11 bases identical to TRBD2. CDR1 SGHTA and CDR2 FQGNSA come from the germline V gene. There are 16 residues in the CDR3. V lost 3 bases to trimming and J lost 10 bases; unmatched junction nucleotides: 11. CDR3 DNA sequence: TGTGCCAGCAGCTTGGGGGGTAGCGGGAGGGCCATGGAGCAGTTCTTC. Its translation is CASSLGGSGRAMEQFF.

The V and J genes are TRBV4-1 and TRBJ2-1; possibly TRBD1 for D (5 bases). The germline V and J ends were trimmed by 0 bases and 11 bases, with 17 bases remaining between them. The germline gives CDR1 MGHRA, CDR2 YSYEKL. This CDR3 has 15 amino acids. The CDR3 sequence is CASSQDLQGRVKQFF. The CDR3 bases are TGCGCCAGCAGCCAAGATCTCCAGGGCAGGGTTAAGCAGTTCTTC.

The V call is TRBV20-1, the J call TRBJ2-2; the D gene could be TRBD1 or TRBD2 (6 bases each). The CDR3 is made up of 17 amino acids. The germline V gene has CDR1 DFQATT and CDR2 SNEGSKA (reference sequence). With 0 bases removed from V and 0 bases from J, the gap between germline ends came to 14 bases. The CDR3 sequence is CSARDLWGAPNTGELFF. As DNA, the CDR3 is TGCAGTGCTAGAGATCTCTGGGGGGCGCCGAACACCGGGGAGCTGTTTTTT.

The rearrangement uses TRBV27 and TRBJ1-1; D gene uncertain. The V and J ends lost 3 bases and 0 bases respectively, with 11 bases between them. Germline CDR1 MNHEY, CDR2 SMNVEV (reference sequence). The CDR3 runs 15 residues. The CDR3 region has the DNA TGTGCCAGCAGTTTCCAGGTAGGAGTGAACACTGAAGCTTTCTTT. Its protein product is CASSFQVGVNTEAFF.

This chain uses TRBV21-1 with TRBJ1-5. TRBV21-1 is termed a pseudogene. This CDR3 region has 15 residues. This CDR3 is CASSKGTHRDQPQHF. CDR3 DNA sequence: TGTGCCAGCAGCAAAGGGACTCATCGGGATCAGCCCCAGCATTTT.

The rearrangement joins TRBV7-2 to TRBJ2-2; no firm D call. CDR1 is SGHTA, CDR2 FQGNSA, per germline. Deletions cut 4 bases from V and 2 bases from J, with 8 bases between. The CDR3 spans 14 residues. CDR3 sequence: CASSWNYNTGELFF. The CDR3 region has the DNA TGTGCCAGCAGCTGGAACTATAACACCGGGGAGCTGTTTTTT.

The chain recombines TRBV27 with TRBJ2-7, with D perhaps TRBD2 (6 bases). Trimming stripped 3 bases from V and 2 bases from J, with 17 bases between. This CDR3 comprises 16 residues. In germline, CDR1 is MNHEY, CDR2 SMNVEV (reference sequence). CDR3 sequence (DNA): TGTGCCAGCAGTTTGTCGCCGGGACTTCTAACCTACGAGCAGTACTTC. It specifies CASSLSPGLLTYEQYF.

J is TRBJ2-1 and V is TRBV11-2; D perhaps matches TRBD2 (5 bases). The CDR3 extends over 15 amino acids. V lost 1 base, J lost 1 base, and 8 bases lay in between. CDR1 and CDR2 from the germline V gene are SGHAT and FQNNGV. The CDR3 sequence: CASSLATGSYNEQFF. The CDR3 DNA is TGTGCCAGCAGCTTAGCGACGGGGTCCTACAATGAGCAGTTCTTC.

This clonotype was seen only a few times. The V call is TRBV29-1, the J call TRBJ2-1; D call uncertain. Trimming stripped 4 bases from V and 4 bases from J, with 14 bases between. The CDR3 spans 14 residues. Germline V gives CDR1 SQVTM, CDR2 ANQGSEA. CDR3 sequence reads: CSVARQLLYNEQFF. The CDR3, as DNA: TGCAGCGTTGCGAGACAACTACTATACAATGAGCAGTTCTTC.

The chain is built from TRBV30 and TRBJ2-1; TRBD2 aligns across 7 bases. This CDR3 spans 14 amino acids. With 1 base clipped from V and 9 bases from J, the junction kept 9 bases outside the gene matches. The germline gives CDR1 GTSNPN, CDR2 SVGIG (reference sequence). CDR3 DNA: TGTGCCTGGAGTGGTGGGAGGGCCGCTACTGAGCAGTTCTTC. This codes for CAWSGGRAATEQFF.

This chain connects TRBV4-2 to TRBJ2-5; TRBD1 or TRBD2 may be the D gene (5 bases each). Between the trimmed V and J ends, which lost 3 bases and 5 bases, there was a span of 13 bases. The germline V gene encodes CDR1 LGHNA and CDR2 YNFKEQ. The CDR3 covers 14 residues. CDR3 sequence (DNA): TGTGCCAGCAGCCATAGGACGGGGACGGAGACCCAGTACTTC. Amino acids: CASSHRTGTETQYF.

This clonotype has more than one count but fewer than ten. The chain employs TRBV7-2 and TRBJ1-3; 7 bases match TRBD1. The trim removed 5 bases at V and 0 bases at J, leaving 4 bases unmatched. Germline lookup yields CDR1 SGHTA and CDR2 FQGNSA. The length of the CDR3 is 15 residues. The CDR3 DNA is TGTGCCAGCAGCAGATGGGACAGCTCTGGAAACACCATATATTTT. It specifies CASSRWDSSGNTIYF. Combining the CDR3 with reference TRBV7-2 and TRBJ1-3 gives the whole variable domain GAGVSQSPSNKVTEKGKDVELRCDPISGHTALYWYRQSLGQGLEFLIYFQGNSAPDKSGLPSDRFSAERTGGSVSTLTIQRTQQEDSAVYLCASSRWDSSGNTIYFGEGSWLTVV.

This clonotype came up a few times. CDR3 in amino acids: CASTGIGSGTGELFF. The CDR3 region has the DNA TGTGCCAGCACAGGGATAGGATCAGGCACCGGGGAGCTGTTTTTT. The chain employs TRBV28 and TRBJ2-2, with a weak D call TRBD1 (5 bases). CDR1 is MDHEN and CDR2 is SYDVKM in the germline V gene. This CDR3 region has 15 residues. V lost 7 bases, J lost 4 bases, and 16 bases lay in between. The full variable domain, its missing parts supplied by reference TRBV28 and TRBJ2-2, is DVKVTQSSRYLVKRTGEKVFLECVQDMDHENMFWYRQDPGLGLRLIYFSYDVKMKEKGDIPEGYSVSREKKERFSLILESASTNQTSMYLCASTGIGSGTGELFFGEGSRLTVL.

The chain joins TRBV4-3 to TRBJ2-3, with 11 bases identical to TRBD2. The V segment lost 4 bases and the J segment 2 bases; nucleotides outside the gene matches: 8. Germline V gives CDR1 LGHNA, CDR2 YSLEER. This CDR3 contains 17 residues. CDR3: CASSPTSGGSTTDTQYF. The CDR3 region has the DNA TGCGCCAGCAGCCCAACTAGCGGGGGTTCCACCACAGATACGCAGTATTTT.

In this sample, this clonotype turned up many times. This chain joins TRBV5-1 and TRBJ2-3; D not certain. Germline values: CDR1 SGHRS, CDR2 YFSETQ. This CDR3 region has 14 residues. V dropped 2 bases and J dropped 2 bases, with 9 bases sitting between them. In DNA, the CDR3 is TGCGCCAGCAGCTTCATTGGAGACACAGATACGCAGTATTTT. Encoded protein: CASSFIGDTDTQYF.

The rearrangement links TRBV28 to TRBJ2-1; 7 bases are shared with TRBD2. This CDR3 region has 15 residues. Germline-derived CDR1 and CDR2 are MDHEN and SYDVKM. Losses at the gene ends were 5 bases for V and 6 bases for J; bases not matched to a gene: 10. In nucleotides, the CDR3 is TGTGCCAGCAGTCCAGGAGGGAGGGCAGTCAATGAGCAGTTCTTC. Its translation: CASSPGGRAVNEQFF.

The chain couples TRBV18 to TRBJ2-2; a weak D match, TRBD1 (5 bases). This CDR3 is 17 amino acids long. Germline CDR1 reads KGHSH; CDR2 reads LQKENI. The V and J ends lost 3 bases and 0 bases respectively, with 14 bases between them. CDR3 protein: CASSPPSGAPNTGELFF. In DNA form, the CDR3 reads TGTGCCAGCTCACCCCCTAGTGGGGCACCGAACACCGGGGAGCTGTTTTTT. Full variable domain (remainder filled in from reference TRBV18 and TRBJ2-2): NAGVMQNPRHLVRRRGQEARLRCSPMKGHSHVYWYRQLPEEGLKFMVYLQKENIIDESGMPKERFSAEFPKEGPSILRIQQVVRGDSAAYFCASSPPSGAPNTGELFFGEGSRLTVL.